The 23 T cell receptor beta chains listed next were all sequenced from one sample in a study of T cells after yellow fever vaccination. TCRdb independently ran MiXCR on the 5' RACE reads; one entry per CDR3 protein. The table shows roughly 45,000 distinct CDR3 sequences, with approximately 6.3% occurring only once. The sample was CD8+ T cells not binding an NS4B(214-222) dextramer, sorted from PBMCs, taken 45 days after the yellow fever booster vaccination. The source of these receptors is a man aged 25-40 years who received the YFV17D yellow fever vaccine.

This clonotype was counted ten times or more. CDR3 DNA: TGTGCCTGGAGTTGGGGACAGGGCTACGAGCAGTACTTC. Amino acid sequence: CAWSWGQGYEQYF. The genes are TRBV30 and TRBJ2-7, with 9 bases identical to TRBD1. With 2 bases clipped from V and 3 bases from J, the junction kept 2 bases outside the gene matches. Germline values: CDR1 GTSNPN, CDR2 SVGIG (reference sequence). The CDR3 sequence is 13 residues long.

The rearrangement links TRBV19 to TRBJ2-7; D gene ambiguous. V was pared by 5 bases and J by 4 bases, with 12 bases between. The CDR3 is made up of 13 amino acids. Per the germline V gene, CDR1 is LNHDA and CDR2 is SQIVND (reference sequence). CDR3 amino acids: CASSAGPRYEQYF. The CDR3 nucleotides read TGTGCCAGTAGTGCCGGACCCAGATACGAGCAGTACTTC. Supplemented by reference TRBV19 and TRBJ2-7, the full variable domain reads DGGITQSPKYLFRKEGQNVTLSCEQNLNHDAMYWYRQDPGQGLRLIYYSQIVNDFQKGDIAEGYSVSREKKESFPLTVTSAQKNPTAFYLCASSAGPRYEQYFGPGTRLTVT.

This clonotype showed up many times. In nucleotides, the CDR3 is TGTGCCAGCAGTTTCGGGACAAACACAGATACGCAGTATTTT. Translated: CASSFGTNTDTQYF. The chain couples TRBV6-5 to TRBJ2-3; maybe TRBD1 (6 bases). The CDR3 spans 14 residues. Germline V gene lookup returns CDR1 MNHEY and CDR2 SVGAGI. V was cut by 4 bases and J by 2 bases, with 10 bases left in between.

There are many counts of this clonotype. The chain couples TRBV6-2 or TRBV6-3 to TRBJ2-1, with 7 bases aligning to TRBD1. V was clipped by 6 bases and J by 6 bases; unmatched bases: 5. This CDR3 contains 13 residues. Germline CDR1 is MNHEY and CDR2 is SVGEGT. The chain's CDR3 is CASRHDRANEQFF. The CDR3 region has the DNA TGTGCCAGCAGACACGACAGGGCCAATGAGCAGTTCTTC.

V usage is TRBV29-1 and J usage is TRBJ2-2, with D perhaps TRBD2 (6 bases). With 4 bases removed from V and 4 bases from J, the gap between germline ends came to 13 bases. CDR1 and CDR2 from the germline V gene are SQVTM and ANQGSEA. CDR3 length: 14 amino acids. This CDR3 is CSVGSSEGTGELFF. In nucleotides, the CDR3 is TGCAGCGTTGGGTCTAGCGAAGGCACCGGGGAGCTGTTTTTT.

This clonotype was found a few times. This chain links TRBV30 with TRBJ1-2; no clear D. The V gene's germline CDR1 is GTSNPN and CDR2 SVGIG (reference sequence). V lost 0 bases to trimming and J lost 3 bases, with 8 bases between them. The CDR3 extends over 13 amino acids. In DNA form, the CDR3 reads TGTGCCTGGAGTGTAACGGTTTACTATGGCTACACCTTC. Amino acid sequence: CAWSVTVYYGYTF.

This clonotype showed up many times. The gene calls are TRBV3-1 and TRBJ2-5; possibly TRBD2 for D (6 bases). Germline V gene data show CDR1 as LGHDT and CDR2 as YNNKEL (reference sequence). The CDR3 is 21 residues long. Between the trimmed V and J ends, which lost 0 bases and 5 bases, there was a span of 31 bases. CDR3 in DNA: TGTGCCAGCAGCCAAGATCAACTACACTTCCGCGGGACGACTACATGGGAGACCCAGTACTTC. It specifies CASSQDQLHFRGTTTWETQYF.

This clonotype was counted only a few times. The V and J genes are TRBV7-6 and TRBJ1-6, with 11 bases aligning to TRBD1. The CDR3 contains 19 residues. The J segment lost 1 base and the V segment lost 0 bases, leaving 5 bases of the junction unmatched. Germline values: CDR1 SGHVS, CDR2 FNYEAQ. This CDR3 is CASSLAGQGAGSYNSPLHF. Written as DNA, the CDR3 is TGTGCCAGCAGCTTAGCAGGACAGGGGGCCGGGTCCTATAATTCACCCCTCCACTTT.

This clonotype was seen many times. CDR3 protein: CASSYYGSGNEQFF. DNA for the CDR3: TGTGCCAGCAGTTACTACGGGAGTGGTAATGAGCAGTTCTTC. The chain joins TRBV6-2 or TRBV6-3 to TRBJ2-1; tentative D call: TRBD2 (6 bases). This CDR3 has 14 amino acids. CDR1 and CDR2 from the germline V gene are MNHEY and SVGEGT. Trimming left V 1 base short and J 7 bases short, with 11 bases between.

The CDR3 loop reads CASSLEASSSYEQYF. CDR3 coding DNA: TGTGCCAGCAGCTTAGAAGCGAGTAGCTCCTACGAGCAGTACTTC. V is TRBV7-8 and J is TRBJ2-7; D gene ambiguous. The germline CDR1 and CDR2 sequences are SGHVS and FQNEAQ. This CDR3 has 15 amino acids. The germline V and J ends were trimmed by 1 base and 0 bases, with 10 bases remaining between them.

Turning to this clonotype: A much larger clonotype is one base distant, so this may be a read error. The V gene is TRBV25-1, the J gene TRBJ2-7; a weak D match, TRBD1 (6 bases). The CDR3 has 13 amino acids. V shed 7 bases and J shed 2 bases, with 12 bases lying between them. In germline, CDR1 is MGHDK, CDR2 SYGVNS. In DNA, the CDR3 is TGTGCCAGCACCTCCCCAGGGGCCTACGAGCAGTACTTC. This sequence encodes CASTSPGAYEQYF.

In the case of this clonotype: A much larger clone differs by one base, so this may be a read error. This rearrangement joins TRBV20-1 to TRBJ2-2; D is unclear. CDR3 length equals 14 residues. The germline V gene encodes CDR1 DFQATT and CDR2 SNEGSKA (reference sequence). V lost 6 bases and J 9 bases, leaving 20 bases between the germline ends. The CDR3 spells CSATSIRAVWELFF. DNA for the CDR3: TGCAGTGCCACCTCGATCCGGGCCGTCTGGGAGCTGTTTTTT.

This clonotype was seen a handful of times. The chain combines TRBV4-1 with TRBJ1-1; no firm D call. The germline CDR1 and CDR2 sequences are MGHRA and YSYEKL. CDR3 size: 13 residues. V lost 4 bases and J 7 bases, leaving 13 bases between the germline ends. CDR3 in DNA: TGCGCCAGCAGCCGGCATGAAAACGGTGAAGCTTTCTTT. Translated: CASSRHENGEAFF.

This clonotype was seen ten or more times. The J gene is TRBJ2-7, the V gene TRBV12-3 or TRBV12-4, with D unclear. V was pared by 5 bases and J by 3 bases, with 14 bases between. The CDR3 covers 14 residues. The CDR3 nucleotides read TGTGCCAGCAGTATGCGGACGGAAAACTACGAGCAGTACTTC. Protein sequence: CASSMRTENYEQYF.

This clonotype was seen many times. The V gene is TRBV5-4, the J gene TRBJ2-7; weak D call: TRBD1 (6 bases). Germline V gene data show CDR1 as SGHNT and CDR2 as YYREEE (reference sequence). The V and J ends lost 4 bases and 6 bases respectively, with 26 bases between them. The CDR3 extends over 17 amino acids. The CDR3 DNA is TGTGCCAGCAGCCTCATCCTAACTCAGACAGGTCTTCGCGAGCAGTACTTC. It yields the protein CASSLILTQTGLREQYF.

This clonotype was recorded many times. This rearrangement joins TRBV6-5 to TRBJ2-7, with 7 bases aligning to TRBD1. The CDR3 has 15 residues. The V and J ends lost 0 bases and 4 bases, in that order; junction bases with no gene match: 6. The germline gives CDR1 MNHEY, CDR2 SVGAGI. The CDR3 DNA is TGTGCCAGCAGTTACTCGGTGACAGGGCAATACGAGCAGTACTTC. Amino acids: CASSYSVTGQYEQYF.

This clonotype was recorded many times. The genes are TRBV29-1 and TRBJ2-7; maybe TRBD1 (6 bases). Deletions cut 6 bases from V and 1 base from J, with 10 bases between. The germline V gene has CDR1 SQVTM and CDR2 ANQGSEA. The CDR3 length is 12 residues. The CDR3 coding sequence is TGCAGCGTGACGACAGGATCCTACGAGCAGTACTTC. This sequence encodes CSVTTGSYEQYF.

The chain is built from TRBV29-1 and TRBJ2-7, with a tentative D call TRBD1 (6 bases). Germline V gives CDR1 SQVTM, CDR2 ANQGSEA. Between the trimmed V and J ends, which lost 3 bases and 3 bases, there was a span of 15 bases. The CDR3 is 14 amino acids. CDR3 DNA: TGCAGCGTTGAGGGCGGAGGACAGCACTACGAGCAGTACTTC. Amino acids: CSVEGGGQHYEQYF.

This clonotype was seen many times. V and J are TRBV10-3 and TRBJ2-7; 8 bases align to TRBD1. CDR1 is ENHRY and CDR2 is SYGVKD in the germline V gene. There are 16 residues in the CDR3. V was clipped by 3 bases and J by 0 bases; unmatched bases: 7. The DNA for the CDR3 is TGTGCCATCAGTGATCCGGGACAGGATATCTCCTACGAGCAGTACTTC. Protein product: CAISDPGQDISYEQYF.

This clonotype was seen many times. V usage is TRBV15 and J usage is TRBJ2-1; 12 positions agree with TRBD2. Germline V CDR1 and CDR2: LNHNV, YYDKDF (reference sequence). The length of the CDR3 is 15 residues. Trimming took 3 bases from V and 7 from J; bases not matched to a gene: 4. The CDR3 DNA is TGTGCCACCAGCAGCCCTAGCGGGAGGGGGAATGAGCAGTTCTTC. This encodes CATSSPSGRGNEQFF.

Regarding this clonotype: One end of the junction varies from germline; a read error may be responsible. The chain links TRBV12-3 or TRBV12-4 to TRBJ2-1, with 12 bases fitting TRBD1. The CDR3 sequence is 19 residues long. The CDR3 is CARSLEGTGGEVRADEQFF. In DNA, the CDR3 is TGTGCCCGCAGTTTAGAAGGGACAGGGGGCGAAGTCAGGGCGGATGAGCAGTTCTTC.

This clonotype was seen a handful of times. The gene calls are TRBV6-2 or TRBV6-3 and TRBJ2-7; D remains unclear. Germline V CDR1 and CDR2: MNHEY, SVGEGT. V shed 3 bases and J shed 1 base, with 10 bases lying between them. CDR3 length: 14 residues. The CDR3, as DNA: TGTGCCAGCAGTTATTGGGGTCTATCCTACGAGCAGTACTTC. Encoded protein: CASSYWGLSYEQYF.

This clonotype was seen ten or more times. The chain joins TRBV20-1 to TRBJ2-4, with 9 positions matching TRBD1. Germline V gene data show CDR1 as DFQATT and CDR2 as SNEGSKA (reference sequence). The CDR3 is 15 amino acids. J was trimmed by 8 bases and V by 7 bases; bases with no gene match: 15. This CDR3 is CSGTNLQGAIDIQYF. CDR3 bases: TGCAGTGGGACAAATTTACAGGGGGCGATAGACATTCAGTACTTC.